This T cell receptor beta chain was profiled in a study of blood T cell repertoires in COVID-19. The CDR3 has 15 amino acids. The V gene lost 5 bases and the J gene lost 1 base, with 11 bases spanning the gap. CDR1 and CDR2 (germline): MNHEY, SMNVEV (reference sequence). As processed by the authors: Counts of nucleated cells, estimated from reference gene primer amplification, were obtained. Clones were read by immunoSEQ multiplex PCR, and TCRdb kept only the in-frame ones, dropping some. That table is the source of V, J and clone size, and D and trimming were worked out from the DNA. The sample lists 120,000 to 150,000 clones, about 80% seen once, with roughly 3.5% in the top ten.

The source of this sequence is a man aged 55 to 70 with acute or convalescent COVID-19. The rearrangement uses TRBV27 and TRBJ2-2; D possibly corresponds to TRBD2 (5 bases). Sequencing used peripheral blood. CDR3 DNA sequence: TGTGCCAGCAGTCGAGGACTGCAGAACACCGGGGAGCTGTTTTTT. Residues: CASSRGLQNTGELFF.